Detailed here is one T cell receptor (beta chain). The CDR3 spans 15 residues. The ends lost 6 bases at V and 3 bases at J; junction bases unmatched: 6. The germline CDR1 and CDR2 sequences are SGHAT and FQNNGV. In the study's own analysis: Scientists estimated how many nucleated cells there were by amplifying reference gene primers. Here immunoSEQ multiplex PCR was the method, and the copy in TCRdb shows in-frame clones only, minus some. The V and J calls and the clone size are those of that table, but D and trimming were determined from the DNA. The sample records 150,000 or so clones, around 88% being singletons. The sample comes from a study of blood T cell repertoires in COVID-19. Study information: There were acute and convalescent COVID-19 samples, and they came from the United States, Italy and Spain. The analysed material was cDNA or gDNA that came from T cells, B-cell-depleted T cells, or PBMCs.

This clonotype originated in a man between 50 and 59 years old with acute or convalescent COVID-19. The chain employs TRBV11-2 and TRBJ1-4; 8 bases are a match to TRBD1. Source material: peripheral blood. CDR3 protein: CASSDRGGPNEKLFF. As DNA, the CDR3 is TGTGCCAGCAGTGACAGGGGAGGGCCTAATGAAAAACTGTTTTTT. The entire variable domain, with the rest obtained from reference TRBV11-2 and TRBJ1-4, is as follows: EAGVAQSPRYKIIEKRQSVAFWCNPISGHATLYWYQQILGQGPKLLIQFQNNGVVDDSQLPKDRFSAERLKGVDSTLKIQPAKLEDSAVYLCASSDRGGPNEKLFFGSGTQLSVL.